This T cell receptor (beta chain) emerged from a study of blood T cell repertoires in COVID-19. Generated by immunoSEQ multiplex PCR, the TCRdb table keeps only in-frame clones and is missing some. Among 250,000 to 400,000 clones listed, around 90% were seen once. Residents of about two dozen US areas, aged roughly 18 to 89 years, made up the participants. The study assigned cohorts using participant-reported clinical history. The recovered donors of Cohort 3 showed two negative PCRs, clearance, or symptom resolution. The CDR3 runs 18 residues. The V and J genes are TRBV12-2 and TRBJ2-7; the table's D call, TRBD2, was not checked against the DNA. TRBV12-2 has pseudogene status. The sample was PBMCs or T cells enriched from blood (not recorded which). This receptor was obtained from a man aged 60-69 years who had recovered from COVID-19. Written as DNA, the CDR3 is TGTGCAAGTCGCTTCGCGGGGGGACTAGCGGGAGGGAGGTACGAGCAGTACTTC. Protein product: CASRFAGGLAGGRYEQYF.